This T cell receptor beta chain was documented in a study of Ad26.COV2.S vaccination and SARS-CoV-2 variants. Overall study: Ad26.COV2.S was injected intramuscularly once or twice, 56 days apart.

Data came from immunoSEQ multiplex PCR; TCRdb stores just in-frame clones and leaves some out. The data contain approximately 480,000 clones, approximately 88% of them singletons. Treatment indicated: about 20 received Ad26.COV2.S at low or high dose, single or two shots; about 5 received placebo; per-sample allocation not given. Samples analyzed were those drawn on day 63 after the first vaccine or placebo injection. Per germline, CDR1 LGHNA and CDR2 YNFKEQ. Deletions cut 4 bases from V and 4 bases from J, with 11 bases between. This CDR3 region has 14 residues. The chain has TRBV4-2 and TRBJ1-3; D is uncertain. The source of this sequence is a person between 18 and 65 years old who received the Ad26.COV2.S COVID-19 vaccine or a placebo. Specimen: peripheral blood, collected in a trial of Ad26.COV2.S vaccine versus placebo. The CDR3 DNA reads TGTGCCAGCAGCCCCCTCGGGTTCGGAAACACCATATATTTT. Translation gives CASSPLGFGNTIYF.